A single sample is the source of the 21 T cell receptor beta chains below, sequenced in a study of blood T cells in healthy people across ages. A sample-barcoded 5' primer and a J-beta primer mix were used in a second PCR of roughly 7 to 12 cycles. TCRdb independently ran MiXCR on the 5' RACE reads; one entry per CDR3 protein. Among around 1.7 million distinct CDR3 sequences listed, approximately 30% were seen once. The sample comprised blood. The receptors stem from a woman aged 25 to 39 in good health.

The chain combines TRBV20-1 with TRBJ2-1; D remains unclear. The germline V gene encodes CDR1 DFQATT and CDR2 SNEGSKA (reference sequence). Trimming stripped 0 bases from V and 7 bases from J, with 10 bases between. The CDR3 sequence is 13 residues long. The DNA for the CDR3 is TGCAGTGCTAGAGATCTAGAAACGAATGAGCAGTTCTTC. Its translation is CSARDLETNEQFF.

The table lists this clonotype with many counts. V and J are TRBV20-1 and TRBJ2-7; D remains unclear. Germline V gene lookup returns CDR1 DFQATT and CDR2 SNEGSKA (reference sequence). CDR3 length: 13 amino acids. V gave up 0 bases and J gave up 1 base, with 7 bases separating them. CDR3: CSARDPSSYEQYF. For the CDR3, the DNA is TGCAGTGCTAGAGATCCTTCTTCCTACGAGCAGTACTTC.

CDR3: CAITGVGNEQFF. The CDR3 DNA reads TGTGCCATCACTGGAGTAGGGAACGAGCAGTTCTTC. The V gene is TRBV10-3, the J gene TRBJ2-1; D unclear. The V gene lost 7 bases and the J gene lost 10 bases, with 14 bases spanning the gap. The CDR3 runs 12 residues. Germline V gives CDR1 ENHRY, CDR2 SYGVKD.

CDR3 amino acids: CASSLPSLGTGELFF. CDR3 nucleotides: TGTGCCAGCAGCTTACCTAGCTTGGGCACCGGGGAGCTGTTTTTT. The chain carries TRBV7-8 and TRBJ2-2; possible D gene TRBD2, 5 bases. CDR1 and CDR2 (germline): SGHVS, FQNEAQ. The CDR3 is 15 amino acids. Between the trimmed V and J ends, which lost 2 bases and 4 bases, there was a span of 11 bases.

This clonotype was detected ten times or more. This chain connects TRBV7-7 to TRBJ2-7, with D perhaps assigned TRBD1 or TRBD2 (5 bases each). Germline loops: CDR1 SSHAT, CDR2 FNYEAQ (reference sequence). V was pared by 5 bases and J by 9 bases, with 17 bases between. The CDR3 consists of 13 residues. This CDR3 is CASSLGVRDRQYF. Here the CDR3 DNA reads TGTGCCAGCAGCCTGGGGGTCCGTGACAGGCAGTACTTC.

This chain connects TRBV2 to TRBJ2-3, with TRBD2 matching 11 bases. V lost 7 bases to trimming and J lost 4 bases; unmatched junction nucleotides: 13. This CDR3 spans 17 amino acids. Germline-derived CDR1 and CDR2 are SNHLY and FYNNEI. This chain's CDR3 is CASTGPSGGIRADTQYF. CDR3 sequence (DNA): TGTGCCAGCACTGGGCCTAGCGGGGGGATTCGAGCAGATACGCAGTATTTT.

This clonotype was seen a handful of times. V usage is TRBV24-1 and J usage is TRBJ2-3; tentative D call: TRBD2 (5 bases). This CDR3 spans 13 amino acids. Per germline, CDR1 KGHDR and CDR2 SFDVKD. The V and J ends lost 5 bases and 2 bases respectively, with 7 bases between them. The CDR3 sequence: CATSVGLTDTQYF. The CDR3 nucleotides are TGTGCCACCAGTGTTGGACTCACAGATACGCAGTATTTT.

The genes are TRBV5-1 and TRBJ2-6; possible D gene TRBD1, 6 bases. This CDR3 is built from 17 residues. The germline V and J ends were trimmed by 4 bases and 4 bases, with 18 bases remaining between them. CDR1 and CDR2 from the germline V gene are SGHRS and YFSETQ. CDR3 in DNA: TGCGCCAGCAGCGTACAACCTCAGGGGACGGGGGCCAACGTCCTGACTTTC. Protein: CASSVQPQGTGANVLTF. The variable domain in full, with the rest retrieved from reference TRBV5-1 and TRBJ2-6, is KAGVTQTPRYLIKTRGQQVTLSCSPISGHRSVSWYQQTPGQGLQFLFEYFSETQRNKGNFPGRFSGRQFSNSRSEMNVSTLELGDSALYLCASSVQPQGTGANVLTFGAGSRLTVL.

This clonotype occurred a few times. This chain joins TRBV11-2 and TRBJ2-1; 10 bases map to TRBD1. The J segment lost 9 bases and the V segment lost 5 bases, leaving 10 bases of the junction unmatched. Per germline, CDR1 SGHAT and CDR2 FQNNGV. The CDR3 totals 15 residues. The CDR3 here is CASSVGQGDIGEQFF. The CDR3 DNA reads TGTGCCAGCAGCGTAGGACAGGGGGATATCGGTGAGCAGTTCTTC.

The table lists this clonotype with a few counts. The chain combines TRBV20-1 with TRBJ2-3; D not resolved. The germline V and J ends were trimmed by 0 bases and 3 bases, with 7 bases remaining between them. This CDR3 has 13 residues. CDR1 and CDR2 from the germline V gene are DFQATT and SNEGSKA (reference sequence). The CDR3 nucleotides read TGCAGTGCTAGAGAGGTGGCAACAGATACGCAGTATTTT. It specifies CSAREVATDTQYF.

Note on this clonotype: A read error may produce the germline difference seen at one junction end. The gene calls are TRBV7-9 and TRBJ1-4, with D possibly matching TRBD1 (6 bases). Germline assignment: CDR1 SEHNR and CDR2 FQNEAQ (reference sequence). The CDR3 is made up of 16 amino acids. CDR3: CASSRGSGTTNEKRFF. The CDR3 nucleotides read TGTGCCAGCAGCCGTGGGTCCGGGACAACTAATGAAAAACGGTTTTTT.

V usage is TRBV5-1 and J usage is TRBJ2-3; 12 bases agree with TRBD2. The length of the CDR3 is 16 residues. The J segment lost 6 bases and the V segment lost 4 bases, leaving 9 bases of the junction unmatched. The germline V gene encodes CDR1 SGHRS and CDR2 YFSETQ. CDR3: CASSTDGTSGWDTQYF. In nucleotides, the CDR3 is TGCGCCAGCAGCACCGACGGGACTAGCGGGTGGGATACGCAGTATTTT. Complete variable domain (other parts from reference TRBV5-1 and TRBJ2-3): KAGVTQTPRYLIKTRGQQVTLSCSPISGHRSVSWYQQTPGQGLQFLFEYFSETQRNKGNFPGRFSGRQFSNSRSEMNVSTLELGDSALYLCASSTDGTSGWDTQYFGPGTRLTVL.

A note on this clonotype: A read error may be the cause here, since a much bigger clone is one base away. The chain couples TRBV12-5 to TRBJ2-1; D is uncertain. The CDR3 extends over 12 amino acids. Trimming shortened V by 2 bases and J by 13 bases, and 12 bases separated the two germline ends. The germline gives CDR1 LGHNT, CDR2 FRNRAP. CDR3 residues: CASGLTAETQFF. CDR3 nucleotides: TGTGCTAGTGGTTTGACGGCGGAGACCCAGTTCTTC.

The V and J genes are TRBV7-2 and TRBJ1-2, with 8 bases fitting TRBD1. The J segment lost 8 bases and the V segment lost 4 bases, leaving 9 bases of the junction unmatched. The CDR3 has 14 residues. CDR1 and CDR2 (germline): SGHTA, FQGNSA. The CDR3, as DNA: TGTGCCAGCAGCTCCCTGGACAGGGAACACGGCTACACCTTC. It yields the protein CASSSLDREHGYTF. The full variable domain, rest sourced from reference TRBV7-2 and TRBJ1-2, is GAGVSQSPSNKVTEKGKDVELRCDPISGHTALYWYRQSLGQGLEFLIYFQGNSAPDKSGLPSDRFSAERTGGSVSTLTIQRTQQEDSAVYLCASSSLDREHGYTFGSGTRLTVV.

In this sample, this clonotype turned up a few times. The gene calls are TRBV2 and TRBJ1-1; D not certain. V was shortened by 4 bases and J by 10 bases, with 16 bases between the two germline ends. In germline, CDR1 is SNHLY, CDR2 FYNNEI. The CDR3 has 13 amino acids. The CDR3 protein is CASSGVVKGSAFF. The CDR3 DNA follows: TGTGCCAGCAGTGGAGTTGTGAAGGGTTCAGCTTTCTTT.

This clonotype was counted ten times or more. The chain links TRBV4-1 to TRBJ2-3; no definite D call. The germline V gene has CDR1 MGHRA and CDR2 YSYEKL. Trimming stripped 2 bases from V and 4 bases from J, with 16 bases between. The CDR3 contains 16 residues. The CDR3 region has the DNA TGCGCCAGCAGCCAATACCCGGATCCCTCTCCAGATACGCAGTATTTT. Protein sequence: CASSQYPDPSPDTQYF.

In this sample, this clonotype turned up a few times. V and J are TRBV5-1 and TRBJ2-1; D tentatively reads TRBD1 or TRBD2 (5 bases each). The CDR3 is 11 amino acids. V lost 6 bases and J 9 bases, leaving 10 bases between the germline ends. Per germline, CDR1 SGHRS and CDR2 YFSETQ. CDR3 nucleotides: TGCGCCAGCATGGGACGCGGTGAGCAGTTCTTC. Amino acids: CASMGRGEQFF.

This clonotype has at least ten counts. This rearrangement joins TRBV20-1 to TRBJ2-1; 9 bases align to TRBD2. Germline trimming cut 3 bases from V and 6 bases from J; bases unmatched to any gene: 6. The CDR3 has 14 amino acids. CDR1 is DFQATT and CDR2 is SNEGSKA in the germline V gene (reference sequence). CDR3 nucleotide sequence: TGCAGTGCTAGCGCGGGAGGGTATCTCAATGAGCAGTTCTTC. Translating it yields CSASAGGYLNEQFF.

CDR3 protein: CASSLLGPANTGELFF. DNA for the CDR3: TGCGCCAGCAGCCTACTTGGGCCCGCGAACACCGGGGAGCTGTTTTTT. This chain joins TRBV4-1 and TRBJ2-2; D unresolved. The CDR3 length is 16 residues. Germline V lookup: CDR1 MGHRA, CDR2 YSYEKL. Trimming removed 4 bases at V and 0 bases at J, with 12 bases between.

For this clonotype: An end of the junction does not agree with germline; a read error may underlie this. CDR3 protein: CAGGGRTDTRYF. CDR3 DNA: TGTGCCGGGGGGGGGCGGACAGATACGCGGTATTTT. The V and J genes are TRBV6-1 and TRBJ2-3; D perhaps matches TRBD2 (7 bases). CDR1 is MNHNS and CDR2 is SASEGT in the germline V gene. There are 12 residues in the CDR3.

V gene TRBV7-2 combines with J gene TRBJ2-1; 8 bases fit TRBD1. The CDR3 sequence is 15 residues long. Trimming removed 7 bases from V and 4 bases from J; junction bases left unmatched: 9. Germline V gives CDR1 SGHTA, CDR2 FQGNSA. CDR3 bases: TGTGCCAGCACCCTGGACAGGGCTGGGTACAATGAGCAGTTCTTC. Protein sequence: CASTLDRAGYNEQFF.